This TCR beta chain derives from a study of glioma-infiltrating T cells. General observations from the study: Very few CDR3 sequences were shared between tissue and blood.

Germline assignment: CDR1 SNHLY and CDR2 FYNNEI. Between the trimmed V and J ends, which lost 5 bases and 1 base, there was a span of 11 bases. CDR3 length equals 14 residues. This clonotype was observed a handful of times. The antigen is undetermined. Amplification of TCR alpha and beta CDR3 regions from RNA used iRepertoire nested multiplex PCR. Input was about 85-450 ng of tissue mRNA or PBMC total RNA. In TCRdb, the multiplex PCR reads were re-called with MiXCR into one record per CDR3 protein. The sample carries approximately 190,000 distinct CDR3 sequences, around 32% recorded once. This sequence originates from a human donor with low-grade glioma or glioblastoma, undergoing nonglioma brain surgery, or in good health (not recorded which). The sequenced material came from glioma tissue, nonneoplastic brain tissue, or PBMCs (not recorded which). The chain carries TRBV2 and TRBJ2-5; no definite D call. CDR3 sequence: CASSPEWGQETQYF. In DNA form, the CDR3 reads TGTGCCAGCAGTCCCGAATGGGGCCAAGAGACCCAGTACTTC.